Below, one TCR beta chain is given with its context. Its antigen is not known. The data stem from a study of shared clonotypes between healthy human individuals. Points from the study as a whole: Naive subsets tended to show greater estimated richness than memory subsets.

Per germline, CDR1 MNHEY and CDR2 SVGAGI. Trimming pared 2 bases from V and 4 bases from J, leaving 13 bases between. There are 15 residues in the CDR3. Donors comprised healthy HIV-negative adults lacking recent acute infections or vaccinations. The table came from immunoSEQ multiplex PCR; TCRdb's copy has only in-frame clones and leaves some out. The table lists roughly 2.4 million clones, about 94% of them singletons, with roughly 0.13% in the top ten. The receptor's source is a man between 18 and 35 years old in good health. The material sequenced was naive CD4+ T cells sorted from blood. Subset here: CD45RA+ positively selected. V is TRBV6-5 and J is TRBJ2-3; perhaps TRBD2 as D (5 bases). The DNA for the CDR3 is TGTGCCAGCAGTTACCAGTCGCGGGTGCCAGATACGCAGTATTTT. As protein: CASSYQSRVPDTQYF.